The 6 T cell receptor beta chains below were found in one sample sequenced in a study of OX40 agonist ivuxolimab in advanced cancers. Sequencing used immunoSEQ multiplex PCR; TCRdb keeps in-frame clones, though not all of them. The sample has around 63,000 clones, 75% to 90% seen once; the top ten hold under 14%. The material sequenced was CD4+ or CD8+ T cells sorted from blood, taken in a trial of the OX40 agonist ivuxolimab. The receptors stem from an adult with an advanced solid tumor such as melanoma, head and neck, liver or kidney cancer.

The chain employs TRBV9 and TRBJ2-5; the D is unclear. This CDR3 region has 15 residues. The germline V and J ends were trimmed by 0 bases and 2 bases, with 11 bases remaining between them. Germline CDR1 reads SGDLS; CDR2 reads YYNGEE. The CDR3 loop is CASSVEGRPQETQYF. The CDR3 DNA reads as TGTGCCAGCAGCGTAGAAGGCAGACCTCAAGAGACCCAGTACTTC.

The J gene is TRBJ2-1, the V gene TRBV27; 10 bases fit TRBD2. J was trimmed by 7 bases and V by 4 bases; bases with no gene match: 7. The CDR3 has 15 residues. Per the germline V gene, CDR1 is MNHEY and CDR2 is SMNVEV (reference sequence). The CDR3 loop reads CASSWSGGVYNEQFF. The CDR3, as DNA: TGTGCCAGCAGTTGGAGCGGGGGGGTTTATAATGAGCAGTTCTTC.

This clone came up a few times. This rearrangement joins TRBV7-9 to TRBJ2-7; 8 bases fit TRBD1. Per the germline V gene, CDR1 is SEHNR and CDR2 is FQNEAQ (reference sequence). The CDR3 has 13 residues. The V and J ends lost 1 base and 9 bases, in that order; junction bases with no gene match: 5. Here the CDR3 reads CASSLDGTGRQYF. The CDR3 DNA is TGTGCCAGCAGCTTAGACGGGACAGGTCGGCAGTACTTC.

The chain employs TRBV4-2 and TRBJ2-5, with 7 bases fitting TRBD2. The J segment lost 1 base and the V segment lost 3 bases, leaving 5 bases of the junction unmatched. Germline CDR1 and CDR2: LGHNA and YNFKEQ. The CDR3 length is 15 residues. CDR3 protein: CASSHKAGSQETQYF. The CDR3 nucleotides are TGTGCCAGCAGCCACAAAGCGGGATCCCAAGAGACCCAGTACTTC.

The chain joins TRBV7-2 to TRBJ1-4, with a weak D call TRBD1 (6 bases). V lost 6 bases and J 5 bases, leaving 13 bases between the germline ends. The V gene's germline CDR1 is SGHTA and CDR2 FQGNSA. The CDR3 is made up of 14 amino acids. DNA of the CDR3: TGTGCCAGCAGTCATGGACAGATAAATGAAAAACTGTTTTTT. Amino acids: CASSHGQINEKLFF.

This chain connects TRBV6-4 to TRBJ1-2; TRBD1 matches at 11 bases. The CDR3 totals 15 residues. The trim removed 4 bases at V and 6 bases at J, leaving 7 bases unmatched. CDR1 and CDR2 (germline): MRHNA, SNTAGT. The CDR3 loop is CASSVPDRGRDGYTF. In DNA, the CDR3 is TGTGCCAGCAGTGTTCCGGACAGGGGGCGGGATGGCTACACCTTC.